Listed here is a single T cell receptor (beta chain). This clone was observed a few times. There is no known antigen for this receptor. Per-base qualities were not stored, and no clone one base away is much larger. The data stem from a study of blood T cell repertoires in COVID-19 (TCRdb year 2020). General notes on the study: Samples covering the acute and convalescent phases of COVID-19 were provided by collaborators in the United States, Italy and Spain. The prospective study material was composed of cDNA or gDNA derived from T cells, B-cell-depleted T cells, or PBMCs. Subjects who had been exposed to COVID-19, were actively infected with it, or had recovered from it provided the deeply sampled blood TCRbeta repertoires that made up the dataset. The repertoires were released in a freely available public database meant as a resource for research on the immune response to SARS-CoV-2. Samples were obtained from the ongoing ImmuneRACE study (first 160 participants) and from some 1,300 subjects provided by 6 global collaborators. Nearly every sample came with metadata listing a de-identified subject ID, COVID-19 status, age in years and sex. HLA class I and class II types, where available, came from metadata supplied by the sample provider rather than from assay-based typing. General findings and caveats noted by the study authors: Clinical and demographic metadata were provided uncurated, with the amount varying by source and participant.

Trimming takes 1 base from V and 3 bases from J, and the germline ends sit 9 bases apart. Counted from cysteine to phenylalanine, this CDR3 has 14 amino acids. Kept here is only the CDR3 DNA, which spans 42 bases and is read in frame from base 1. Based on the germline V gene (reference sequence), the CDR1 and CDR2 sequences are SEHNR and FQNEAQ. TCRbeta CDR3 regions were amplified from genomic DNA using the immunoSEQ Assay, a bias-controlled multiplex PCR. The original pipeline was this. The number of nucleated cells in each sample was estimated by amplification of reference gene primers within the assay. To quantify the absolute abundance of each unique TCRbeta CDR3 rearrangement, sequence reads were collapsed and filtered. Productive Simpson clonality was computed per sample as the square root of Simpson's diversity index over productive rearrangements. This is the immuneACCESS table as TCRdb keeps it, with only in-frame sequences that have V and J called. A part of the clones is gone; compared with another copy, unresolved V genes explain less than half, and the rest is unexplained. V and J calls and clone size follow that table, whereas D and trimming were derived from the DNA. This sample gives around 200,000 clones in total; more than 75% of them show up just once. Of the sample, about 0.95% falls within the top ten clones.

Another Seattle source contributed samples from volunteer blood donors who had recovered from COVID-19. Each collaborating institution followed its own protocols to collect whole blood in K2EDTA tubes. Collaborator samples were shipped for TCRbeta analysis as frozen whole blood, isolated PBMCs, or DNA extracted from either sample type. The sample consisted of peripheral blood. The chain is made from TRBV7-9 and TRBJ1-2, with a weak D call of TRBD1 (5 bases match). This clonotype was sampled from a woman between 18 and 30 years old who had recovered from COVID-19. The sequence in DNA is TGTGCCAGCAGCTTAGTGGCAGGGCACTATGGCTACACCTTC. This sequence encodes CASSLVAGHYGYTF.